The rows below give T cell receptor beta chains drawn from one sample of a study of cytomegalovirus exposure and HLA in healthy donors. The table came from immunoSEQ multiplex PCR; TCRdb's copy has only in-frame clones and leaves some out. The data contain 150,000 to 200,000 clones, approximately 82% of them seen just once; the ten biggest clones take up around 7.7%. The sequenced sample was PBMCs. The receptors come from a woman in her thirties or forties in good health and CMV-seropositive. Both conserved end residues are part of each CDR3. The D gene is left open where the match is weak. Clone size is given for some rows only: seen once, a few or many times, or a class if the clone is expanded.

v_call: TRBV6-1
clone_size: few
d_call: -
j_call: TRBJ2-1
cdr3_nt: TGTGCCAGCAGTGAAGCGCTCGGGAGCCCCAATGAGCAGTTCTTC
cdr3_aa: CASSEALGSPNEQFF

v_call: TRBV5-4
clone_size: -
d_call: TRBD1
j_call: TRBJ1-4
cdr3_nt: TGTGCCAGCAGCGCCAACAGGGGACTGGGGGAAAAACTGTTTTTT
cdr3_aa: CASSANRGLGEKLFF

v_call: TRBV4-3
clone_size: -
d_call: -
j_call: TRBJ1-2
cdr3_nt: TGCGCCAGCAGCCAGACAGTATCTAACTATGGCTACACCTTC
cdr3_aa: CASSQTVSNYGYTF

v_call: TRBV4-1
clone_size: -
d_call: -
j_call: TRBJ2-7
cdr3_nt: TGCGCCAGCAGCCAAGCCCGGAGGAGCCGGGTTCACCCCTACGAGCAGTACTTC
cdr3_aa: CASSQARRSRVHPYEQYF

v_call: TRBV7-9
clone_size: -
d_call: TRBD1
j_call: TRBJ2-7
cdr3_nt: TGTGCCAGCAGCATACAGGGGGGCGAGCAGTACTTC
cdr3_aa: CASSIQGGEQYF

v_call: TRBV9
clone_size: few
d_call: TRBD1
j_call: TRBJ1-5
cdr3_nt: TGTGCCAGCAGCGAGACAGGGGACCCCAATCAGCCCCAGCATTTT
cdr3_aa: CASSETGDPNQPQHF

v_call: TRBV29-1
clone_size: -
d_call: -
j_call: TRBJ1-3
cdr3_nt: TGCAGCGGCAGGGTGTCTGGAAACACCATATATTTT
cdr3_aa: CSGRVSGNTIYF

v_call: TRBV28
clone_size: -
d_call: -
j_call: TRBJ2-1
cdr3_nt: TGTGCCAGCAGTCCATCAGGACAAGCCTACAATGAGCAGTTCTTC
cdr3_aa: CASSPSGQAYNEQFF

v_call: TRBV10-2
clone_size: once
d_call: -
j_call: TRBJ1-5
cdr3_nt: TGCGCCAGCAGTCAAGTTGTCGGGGTCAATCAGCCCCAGCATTTT
cdr3_aa: CASSQVVGVNQPQHF

v_call: TRBV5-1
clone_size: -
d_call: TRBD2
j_call: TRBJ2-3
cdr3_nt: TGCGCCAGCAGCTGGGGACTAGCGGGAAGCACAGATACGCAGTATTTT
cdr3_aa: CASSWGLAGSTDTQYF

v_call: TRBV13
clone_size: -
d_call: -
j_call: TRBJ1-4
cdr3_nt: TGTGCCAGCAGCCTAGGAGGGACTGATGTTGCAACTAATGAAAAACTGTTTTTT
cdr3_aa: CASSLGGTDVATNEKLFF

v_call: TRBV10-2
clone_size: -
d_call: -
j_call: TRBJ1-5
cdr3_nt: TGCGCCAGCAGTGAACCTCCAGGTAATCAGCCCCAGCATTTT
cdr3_aa: CASSEPPGNQPQHF

v_call: TRBV27
clone_size: few
d_call: -
j_call: TRBJ2-6
cdr3_nt: TGTGCCAGCAGTTTGTTCTGGTTGGGACAATCAGGGGCCAACGTCCTGACTTTC
cdr3_aa: CASSLFWLGQSGANVLTF

v_call: TRBV9
clone_size: -
d_call: TRBD2
j_call: TRBJ2-7
cdr3_nt: TGTGCCAGCAGCCCAGGACTAGTTGCCTCCTACGAGCAGTACTTC
cdr3_aa: CASSPGLVASYEQYF

v_call: TRBV2
clone_size: -
d_call: -
j_call: TRBJ2-1
cdr3_nt: TGTGCCAGCAGTTCCGGTAGTGAGCAGTTCTTC
cdr3_aa: CASSSGSEQFF

v_call: TRBV7-2
clone_size: -
d_call: -
j_call: TRBJ1-5
cdr3_nt: TGTGCCAGCAGCTTAGAGGGACTCAATCAGCCCCAGCATTTT
cdr3_aa: CASSLEGLNQPQHF

v_call: TRBV28
clone_size: -
d_call: -
j_call: TRBJ2-1
cdr3_nt: TGTGCCAGCAGTCCCTGGACTGGAGAGCAGTTCTTC
cdr3_aa: CASSPWTGEQFF

v_call: TRBV6-4
clone_size: -
d_call: -
j_call: TRBJ2-7
cdr3_nt: TGTGCCAGCAGTGACTCGAGGGTTTACGAGCAGTACTTC
cdr3_aa: CASSDSRVYEQYF

v_call: TRBV7-9
clone_size: -
d_call: -
j_call: TRBJ1-4
cdr3_nt: TGTGCCAGCAGCTTAGGGGGGACAAATAATGAAAAACTGTTTTTT
cdr3_aa: CASSLGGTNNEKLFF

v_call: TRBV6-5
clone_size: -
d_call: -
j_call: TRBJ1-5
cdr3_nt: TGTGCCAGCAGTTACACCAGGACAGTTCAGCCCCAGCATTTT
cdr3_aa: CASSYTRTVQPQHF

v_call: TRBV5-1
clone_size: -
d_call: -
j_call: TRBJ1-4
cdr3_nt: TGCGCCAGCAGCTCCGACCCTAATCGATCGGCGGGTGAAAAACTGTTTTTT
cdr3_aa: CASSSDPNRSAGEKLFF

v_call: TRBV18
clone_size: -
d_call: TRBD2
j_call: TRBJ2-1
cdr3_nt: TGTGCCAGCTCACCTACCGAAACTAGCGGATCCTACAATGAGCAGTTCTTC
cdr3_aa: CASSPTETSGSYNEQFF

v_call: TRBV6-1
clone_size: -
d_call: TRBD2
j_call: TRBJ2-7
cdr3_nt: TGTGCCAGCAGTGAAGCCGGGACTAGCGGGGCCCCTTCCTACGAGCAGTACTTC
cdr3_aa: CASSEAGTSGAPSYEQYF

v_call: TRBV5-4
clone_size: -
d_call: -
j_call: TRBJ2-1
cdr3_nt: TGTGCCAGCAGCTTTTACGGAGGGCGAAACAATGAGCAGTTCTTC
cdr3_aa: CASSFYGGRNNEQFF

v_call: TRBV2
clone_size: -
d_call: -
j_call: TRBJ2-7
cdr3_nt: TGTGCCAGCAGTGAAAGTGCAGGGCCCTACGAGCAGTACTTC
cdr3_aa: CASSESAGPYEQYF

v_call: TRBV29-1
clone_size: -
d_call: -
j_call: TRBJ2-2
cdr3_nt: TGCAGCGTTTGGGACACGAACACCGGGGAGCTGTTTTTT
cdr3_aa: CSVWDTNTGELFF

v_call: TRBV28
clone_size: -
d_call: -
j_call: TRBJ1-3
cdr3_nt: TGTGCCAGCAGTTCCCCAGCGGGCAGAGGGAGTGGAAACACCATATATTTT
cdr3_aa: CASSSPAGRGSGNTIYF

v_call: TRBV6-5
clone_size: -
d_call: -
j_call: TRBJ2-1
cdr3_nt: TGTGCCAGCAGCGGACTGTTGGCCAATGAGCAGTTCTTC
cdr3_aa: CASSGLLANEQFF

v_call: TRBV7-8
clone_size: -
d_call: TRBD1
j_call: TRBJ1-5
cdr3_nt: TGTGCCAGCAGCCAAAGCCGGACAGGGAGGGGTCAGCCCCAGCATTTT
cdr3_aa: CASSQSRTGRGQPQHF

v_call: TRBV4-2
clone_size: once
d_call: -
j_call: TRBJ2-5
cdr3_nt: TGTGCCAGCAGCCAAGCCTACCAAGAGACCCAGTACTTC
cdr3_aa: CASSQAYQETQYF

v_call: TRBV7-9
clone_size: -
d_call: -
j_call: TRBJ2-5
cdr3_nt: TGTGCCAGCAAAGGGGGTACAGACCAAGAGACCCAGTACTTC
cdr3_aa: CASKGGTDQETQYF

v_call: TRBV7-9
clone_size: few
d_call: TRBD1
j_call: TRBJ2-7
cdr3_nt: TGTGCCAGCAGCCACGATACCGGACAGGCGTCCTACGAGCAGTACTTC
cdr3_aa: CASSHDTGQASYEQYF

v_call: TRBV5-1
clone_size: -
d_call: -
j_call: TRBJ2-1
cdr3_nt: TGCGCCAGCAGAGGACAGACTAACAATGAGCAGTTCTTC
cdr3_aa: CASRGQTNNEQFF

v_call: TRBV7-3
clone_size: once
d_call: TRBD1
j_call: TRBJ2-7
cdr3_nt: TGTGCCAGCAGCCAGACCGGGACAGGGGGCGCCGAGCAGTACTTC
cdr3_aa: CASSQTGTGGAEQYF

v_call: TRBV7-2
clone_size: -
d_call: -
j_call: TRBJ2-7
cdr3_nt: TGTGCCAGCACAAGCTCCCCGGGCTCCTACGAGCAGTACTTC
cdr3_aa: CASTSSPGSYEQYF

v_call: TRBV4-1
clone_size: -
d_call: -
j_call: TRBJ1-2
cdr3_nt: TGCGCCAGCAGCCAAGACAGGGACTATGGCTACACCTTC
cdr3_aa: CASSQDRDYGYTF

v_call: TRBV7-3
clone_size: -
d_call: -
j_call: TRBJ2-7
cdr3_nt: TGTGCCAGCAGCCCTGACGCGGGGTACGAGCAGTACTTC
cdr3_aa: CASSPDAGYEQYF

v_call: TRBV6-6
clone_size: -
d_call: TRBD2
j_call: TRBJ2-1
cdr3_nt: TGTGCCAGCAGCTTCCCAGCTAGCGGGAGGTACAATGAGCAGTTCTTC
cdr3_aa: CASSFPASGRYNEQFF

v_call: TRBV28
clone_size: -
d_call: TRBD1
j_call: TRBJ2-1
cdr3_nt: TGTGCCAGCAGGCCCCGGGACAGGGGGATCGATGAGCAGTTCTTC
cdr3_aa: CASRPRDRGIDEQFF

v_call: TRBV7-9
clone_size: -
d_call: -
j_call: TRBJ2-1
cdr3_nt: TGTGCCAGCAGTGAGCCGTTACATGAGCAGTTCTTC
cdr3_aa: CASSEPLHEQFF

v_call: TRBV6-1
clone_size: -
d_call: -
j_call: TRBJ1-6
cdr3_nt: TGTGCCAGCAGTGAAGCGGCCGGCGGGACCGACCTACCCCTCCACTTT
cdr3_aa: CASSEAAGGTDLPLHF

v_call: TRBV4-1
clone_size: -
d_call: TRBD1
j_call: TRBJ1-4
cdr3_nt: TGCGCCAGCAGCCAAGGACAGGGTTTAGTGGGAAAACTGTTTTTT
cdr3_aa: CASSQGQGLVGKLFF

v_call: TRBV11-2
clone_size: -
d_call: -
j_call: TRBJ1-1
cdr3_nt: TGTGCCAGCAGCTTATCGTGGGGGGGGAACACTGAAGCTTTCTTT
cdr3_aa: CASSLSWGGNTEAFF

v_call: TRBV7-2
clone_size: -
d_call: TRBD1
j_call: TRBJ2-7
cdr3_nt: TGTGCCAGCAGCTCCTCGGGACAGGGGGCGATGGAGCAGTACTTC
cdr3_aa: CASSSSGQGAMEQYF

v_call: TRBV29-1
clone_size: -
d_call: TRBD2
j_call: TRBJ2-3
cdr3_nt: TGCAGCGTTGTGGGGGGGAGACAAGCTAGCACAGATACGCAGTATTTT
cdr3_aa: CSVVGGRQASTDTQYF

v_call: TRBV7-2
clone_size: -
d_call: TRBD2
j_call: TRBJ2-7
cdr3_nt: TGTGCCAGCAGCTTCCCTAGCGGGGCCGGCTACGAGCAGTACTTC
cdr3_aa: CASSFPSGAGYEQYF

v_call: TRBV7-2
clone_size: -
d_call: TRBD2
j_call: TRBJ2-1
cdr3_nt: TGTGCCAGCAGCGCCGGGACTAGCGGGAGGATTCAGTTCTTC
cdr3_aa: CASSAGTSGRIQFF

v_call: TRBV30
clone_size: -
d_call: -
j_call: TRBJ2-6
cdr3_nt: TGTGCCTGGAGTACTGGGGCGGGGGCCAACGTCCTGACTTTC
cdr3_aa: CAWSTGAGANVLTF

v_call: TRBV7-3
clone_size: once
d_call: TRBD1
j_call: TRBJ2-1
cdr3_nt: TGTGCCAGCAGCCGGGACAGGGCAAACAATGAGCAGTTCTTC
cdr3_aa: CASSRDRANNEQFF

v_call: TRBV5-1
clone_size: -
d_call: -
j_call: TRBJ2-1
cdr3_nt: TGCGCCAGCAGCTTAAACCGGGAGGAGCAGTTCTTC
cdr3_aa: CASSLNREEQFF